This record concerns one TCR beta chain sequence. This entry is derived from a study of blood T cell repertoires in COVID-19. Study as a whole: Acute and convalescent COVID-19 specimens originated in the United States, Italy and Spain.

The method was immunoSEQ multiplex PCR; TCRdb's version includes in-frame clones alone and lacks a portion of them. This table has about 370,000 clones, 70% to 90% appearing once. V dropped 8 bases and J dropped 7; count of bases not matched to a gene: 14. Germline CDR1 LNHDA, CDR2 SQIVND (reference sequence). This CDR3 comprises 15 residues. During active infection, Seattle patients enrolled and were then monitored through disease. The V and J genes are TRBV19 and TRBJ2-5; 9 bases are shared with TRBD2. Sequenced: peripheral blood. The sequence derives from a woman in her thirties with COVID-19, enrolled during active disease. As DNA, the CDR3 is TGTGCCAGTCAGCCCCCTGCGGGGGGGGCCGGGACCCAGTACTTC. Protein sequence: CASQPPAGGAGTQYF.